The 5 T cell receptor beta chains listed next were all sequenced from one sample in a study of T cell responses to AZD1222 COVID-19 vaccine. TCRdb's copy holds only in-frame clones and misses some; the assay was immunoSEQ multiplex PCR. The table records roughly 120,000 clones, roughly 80% of them present only once. The input for sequencing was peripheral blood, taken on day 0 of AZD1222 vaccination. Receptor source: an adult in good health.

On this clone: This CDR3 is also generated by other DNA sequences in the sample. The chain uses TRBV20-1 and TRBJ1-1; tentative D call: TRBD1 (6 bases). CDR1 DFQATT and CDR2 SNEGSKA come from the germline V gene (reference sequence). This CDR3 region has 11 residues. V dropped 1 base and J dropped 6 bases, with 6 bases sitting between them. This CDR3 reads CSARGGPEAFF. CDR3 coding DNA: TGCAGTGCTAGAGGGGGGCCTGAAGCTTTCTTT.

The chain joins TRBV3-1 (or the pseudogene TRBV3-2) to TRBJ1-2, with D uncertain. Trimming stripped 4 bases from V and 3 bases from J, with 12 bases between. Germline values: CDR1 LGHDT, CDR2 YNNKEL (reference sequence). The CDR3 is made up of 14 amino acids. The chain's CDR3 is CASSRSTGDYGYTF. Written as DNA, the CDR3 is TGTGCCAGCAGCCGTTCGACTGGGGACTATGGCTACACCTTC.

J is TRBJ1-6 and V is TRBV4-2; D not certain. The germline V and J ends were trimmed by 2 bases and 11 bases, with 13 bases remaining between them. The CDR3 spans 14 residues. Per germline, CDR1 LGHNA and CDR2 YNFKEQ. The CDR3 DNA reads TGTGCCAGCAGCCAACTTCCAGGTACCCCACCCCTCCACTTT. Protein sequence: CASSQLPGTPPLHF.

This sequence joins TRBV24-1 and TRBJ2-7, with D unresolved. Germline CDR1 reads KGHDR; CDR2 reads SFDVKD. CDR3 length: 11 amino acids. Trimming removed 3 bases from V and 3 bases from J, with 2 bases in between. This CDR3 reads CATSDGYEQYF. The CDR3 DNA reads as TGTGCCACCAGTGATGGCTACGAGCAGTACTTC.

The gene calls are TRBV7-9 and TRBJ1-2; D perhaps matches TRBD1 (6 bases). Germline-derived CDR1 and CDR2 are SEHNR and FQNEAQ (reference sequence). The CDR3 is 16 amino acids. V gave up 2 bases and J gave up 2 bases, with 15 bases separating them. CDR3 amino acids: CASSLPGALSNYGYTF. Written as DNA, the CDR3 is TGTGCCAGCAGCTTACCAGGGGCCCTAAGCAACTATGGCTACACCTTC. Filled out from reference TRBV7-9 and TRBJ1-2, the complete variable domain reads DTGVSQNPRHKITKRGQNVTFRCDPISEHNRLYWYRQTLGQGPEFLTYFQNEAQLEKSRLLSDRFSAERPKGSFSTLEIQRTEQGDSAMYLCASSLPGALSNYGYTFGSGTRLTVV.